These 30 T cell receptor beta chains originate from one sample sequenced in a study of blood T cell repertoires in COVID-19. The data were produced by immunoSEQ multiplex PCR, yet TCRdb's version contains in-frame clones alone and is incomplete. The table has around 270,000 clones, 85% to 90% seen once. Sequencing was carried out using peripheral blood. The receptor set was obtained from a woman between 55 and 75 years old with COVID-19, enrolled during active disease.

The chain is built from TRBV5-4 and TRBJ2-1; 13 positions agree with TRBD2. The CDR3 covers 16 residues. CDR1 and CDR2 from the germline V gene are SGHNT and YYREEE (reference sequence). V lost 3 bases and J lost 4; bases outside the gene matches: 4. CDR3 amino acids: CASSYGTSGTYNEQFF. The CDR3 region has the DNA TGTGCCAGCAGCTACGGGACTAGCGGGACATACAATGAGCAGTTCTTC.

The chain is built from TRBV29-1 and TRBJ1-2; 9 bases agree with TRBD1. Germline V lookup: CDR1 SQVTM, CDR2 ANQGSEA. This CDR3 has 12 residues. With V trimmed by 6 bases and J by 4 bases, 3 bases remained unmatched. CDR3 nucleotide sequence: TGCAGCGTGGGACAGGGCTCCTATGGCTACACCTTC. Translation: CSVGQGSYGYTF.

This clone was recorded a few times. CDR3 nucleotides: TGTGCCAGCAGCTCAGACAGCTACACCGGGGAGCTGTTTTTT. It is translated as CASSSDSYTGELFF. The J gene is TRBJ2-2, the V gene TRBV5-4, with D possibly matching TRBD1 (5 bases). CDR1 and CDR2 from the germline V gene are SGHNT and YYREEE (reference sequence). The CDR3 is 14 residues long. The V and J ends lost 3 bases and 3 bases respectively, with 9 bases between them.

The V call is TRBV3-1 (or the pseudogene TRBV3-2), the J call TRBJ2-3, with 8 bases matching TRBD1. CDR1 is LGHDT and CDR2 is YNNKEL in the germline V gene (reference sequence). Unmatched junction bases numbered 4, after V lost 4 bases and J lost 13 bases. This CDR3 is 11 amino acids long. CDR3: CASSRQGAKYF. The DNA of the CDR3 is TGTGCCAGCAGCCGGCAGGGGGCTAAGTATTTT.

The chain is built from TRBV28 and TRBJ1-2; tentative D call: TRBD1 (6 bases). Germline values: CDR1 MDHEN, CDR2 SYDVKM. V dropped 4 bases and J dropped 2 bases, with 11 bases sitting between them. The CDR3 loop spans 14 amino acids. CDR3 DNA: TGTGCCAGCAGTTCTGGGGGCAGGAACTATGGCTACACCTTC. It encodes CASSSGGRNYGYTF.

The chain couples TRBV7-9 to TRBJ2-1; maybe TRBD2 (5 bases). The CDR3 loop spans 17 amino acids. The germline CDR1 and CDR2 sequences are SEHNR and FQNEAQ (reference sequence). Deletions cut 6 bases from V and 0 bases from J, with 18 bases between. DNA of the CDR3: TGTGCCAGCAGACTAGGTGGAGCGTCGAGCTCCTACAATGAGCAGTTCTTC. Amino acids: CASRLGGASSSYNEQFF. The entire variable domain, with the rest obtained from reference TRBV7-9 and TRBJ2-1, is as follows: DTGVSQNPRHKITKRGQNVTFRCDPISEHNRLYWYRQTLGQGPEFLTYFQNEAQLEKSRLLSDRFSAERPKGSFSTLEIQRTEQGDSAMYLCASRLGGASSSYNEQFFGPGTRLTVL.

The chain employs TRBV5-1 and TRBJ2-1; unclear D gene. CDR1 SGHRS and CDR2 YFSETQ come from the germline V gene. Trimming shortened V by 3 bases and J by 0 bases, and 4 bases separated the two germline ends. The CDR3 sequence is 13 residues long. The CDR3: CASSSFSYNEQFF. The CDR3 nucleotides are TGCGCCAGCAGCTCTTTCTCCTACAATGAGCAGTTCTTC.

The chain combines TRBV9 with TRBJ1-5; tentatively, D is TRBD1 (5 bases). Germline V lookup: CDR1 SGDLS, CDR2 YYNGEE. The CDR3 runs to 15 residues. V lost 1 base, J lost 4 bases, and 12 bases lay in between. CDR3 amino acids: CASSVQGRVNQPQHF. CDR3 nucleotide sequence: TGTGCCAGCAGCGTACAGGGCAGGGTAAATCAGCCCCAGCATTTT.

The chain is built from TRBV6-2 or TRBV6-3 and TRBJ2-1, with TRBD1 as a possible D gene (5 bases). Trimming cost V 2 bases and J 14 bases, with 10 bases left between them. The CDR3 contains 11 residues. Looked up from germline, CDR1 is MNHEY and CDR2 is SVGEGT. CDR3 sequence reads: CASSYGASEFF. The CDR3 nucleotides are TGTGCCAGCAGTTACGGGGCCTCCGAGTTCTTC.

The rearrangement uses TRBV28 and TRBJ1-4; D perhaps matches TRBD1 (5 bases). V was shortened by 3 bases and J by 6 bases, with 17 bases between the two germline ends. The CDR3 is made up of 16 amino acids. CDR1 is MDHEN, CDR2 SYDVKM, per germline. The CDR3 bases are TGTGCCAGCAGTTTTCTTCGGGGGTTAAGGGATGAAAAACTGTTTTTT. Residues: CASSFLRGLRDEKLFF.

The J gene is TRBJ1-4, the V gene TRBV19, with TRBD1 identical over 8 bases. The germline CDR1 and CDR2 sequences are LNHDA and SQIVND (reference sequence). Germline trimming cut 2 bases from V and 8 bases from J; bases unmatched to any gene: 7. The length of the CDR3 is 15 residues. The CDR3 protein is CASSIPGTGAEKLFF. The DNA for the CDR3 is TGTGCCAGTAGTATACCCGGGACAGGAGCGGAAAAACTGTTTTTT.

The genes are TRBV14 and TRBJ1-4, with D perhaps matching TRBD1 (5 bases). The CDR3 extends over 17 amino acids. V lost 1 base and J 8 bases, leaving 20 bases between the germline ends. Germline V lookup: CDR1 SGHDN, CDR2 FVKESK. The chain's CDR3 is CASSQGRGLPTGEKLFF. CDR3 in DNA: TGTGCCAGCAGCCAAGGACGGGGACTCCCAACGGGGGAAAAACTGTTTTTT.

The chain uses TRBV3-1 (or the pseudogene TRBV3-2) and TRBJ2-2; 7 bases match TRBD2. CDR3 length: 14 residues. Germline V gene sequence: CDR1 LGHDT, CDR2 YNNKEL (reference sequence). Germline trimming cut 2 bases from V and 3 bases from J; bases unmatched to any gene: 0. The CDR3 coding sequence is TGTGCCAGCAGCCAACGGGGGGACACCGGGGAGCTGTTTTTT. Protein product: CASSQRGDTGELFF.

This chain joins TRBV28 and TRBJ2-1; 8 bases align to TRBD2. The J segment lost 9 bases and the V segment lost 7 bases, leaving 14 bases of the junction unmatched. The CDR3 extends over 15 amino acids. Germline V gives CDR1 MDHEN, CDR2 SYDVKM. CDR3 residues: CASTPPGLAGIEQFF. CDR3 DNA: TGTGCCAGCACCCCTCCAGGCCTAGCGGGCATTGAGCAGTTCTTC. The full variable domain, completed using reference TRBV28 and TRBJ2-1, is DVKVTQSSRYLVKRTGEKVFLECVQDMDHENMFWYRQDPGLGLRLIYFSYDVKMKEKGDIPEGYSVSREKKERFSLILESASTNQTSMYLCASTPPGLAGIEQFFGPGTRLTVL.

The V call is TRBV5-1, the J call TRBJ1-3, with D possibly matching TRBD1 (6 bases). Germline CDR1 SGHRS, CDR2 YFSETQ. V lost 0 bases and J 1 base, leaving 8 bases between the germline ends. This CDR3 is built from 15 residues. CDR3 sequence reads: CASSLADSSGNTIYF. CDR3 bases: TGCGCCAGCAGCTTGGCGGACAGTTCTGGAAACACCATATATTTT.

The V gene is TRBV19, the J gene TRBJ1-1; maybe TRBD1 (6 bases). CDR1 is LNHDA and CDR2 is SQIVND in the germline V gene (reference sequence). The length of the CDR3 is 15 residues. V lost 2 bases and J lost 3, with 13 bases in between. CDR3 sequence reads: CASSIRGQGHTEAFF. The CDR3, as DNA: TGTGCCAGTAGTATAAGGGGCCAGGGGCACACTGAAGCTTTCTTT.

This chain joins TRBV19 and TRBJ1-2; tentative D call: TRBD1 (5 bases). Between the trimmed V and J ends, which lost 3 bases and 7 bases, there was a span of 12 bases. Germline V gene lookup returns CDR1 LNHDA and CDR2 SQIVND (reference sequence). This CDR3 contains 13 residues. DNA for the CDR3: TGTGCCAGTAGTATCCCGGGGGGAGTTGGCTACACCTTC. Its translation: CASSIPGGVGYTF.

The chain employs TRBV5-4 and TRBJ2-5; 11 bases align to TRBD2. The CDR3 spans 15 residues. Unmatched junction bases numbered 3, after V lost 1 base and J lost 4 bases. CDR1 is SGHNT and CDR2 is YYREEE in the germline V gene (reference sequence). The CDR3 spells CASSLTLAGGETQYF. The CDR3 region has the DNA TGTGCCAGCAGCTTGACTCTAGCGGGAGGAGAGACCCAGTACTTC.

The rearrangement uses TRBV6-5 and TRBJ1-5, with D unresolved. The germline V and J ends were trimmed by 8 bases and 1 base, with 12 bases remaining between them. The CDR3 sequence is 14 residues long. Germline loops: CDR1 MNHEY, CDR2 SVGAGI. In nucleotides, the CDR3 is TGTGCCAGCGGACTTCTTGGAAGCAATCAGCCCCAGCATTTT. This codes for CASGLLGSNQPQHF.

The chain joins TRBV30 to TRBJ2-4, with 7 bases identical to TRBD1. The CDR3 loop spans 17 amino acids. The V gene's germline CDR1 is GTSNPN and CDR2 SVGIG (reference sequence). V trimming: 2 bases; J trimming: 0 bases; junction bases outside the gene matches: 10. The CDR3 sequence is CAWSYYPGTVAKNIQYF. DNA of the CDR3: TGTGCCTGGAGTTATTATCCCGGGACAGTAGCCAAAAACATTCAGTACTTC.

The genes are TRBV5-4 and TRBJ2-2; 11 positions agree with TRBD2. The V gene's germline CDR1 is SGHNT and CDR2 YYREEE (reference sequence). The CDR3 has 17 residues. The V segment lost 4 bases and the J segment 3 bases; nucleotides outside the gene matches: 8. The CDR3 protein is CASSRSSGRLDTGELFF. In DNA form, the CDR3 reads TGTGCCAGCAGCCGATCTAGCGGGAGGCTCGACACCGGGGAGCTGTTTTTT.

This chain links TRBV3-1 (or the pseudogene TRBV3-2) with TRBJ1-1; TRBD1 is a possible D gene (6 bases). Per germline, CDR1 LGHDT and CDR2 YNNKEL (reference sequence). V gave up 0 bases and J gave up 3 bases, with 14 bases separating them. CDR3 size: 16 residues. The CDR3 sequence is CASSQEFGGRYTEAFF. The CDR3 DNA follows: TGTGCCAGCAGCCAAGAATTTGGGGGCCGGTACACTGAAGCTTTCTTT.

The chain uses TRBV28 and TRBJ1-6, with 9 bases identical to TRBD1. Per the germline V gene, CDR1 is MDHEN and CDR2 is SYDVKM. This CDR3 region has 14 residues. Unmatched junction bases numbered 6, after V lost 5 bases and J lost 10 bases. DNA of the CDR3: TGTGCCAGCAGTCAGAGGACAGGGGTCTCACCCCTCCACTTT. Its translation is CASSQRTGVSPLHF.

The rearrangement links TRBV6-2 or TRBV6-3 to TRBJ1-2, with 7 bases that match TRBD1. V shed 0 bases, J shed 6 bases, and the junction held 13 bases outside the gene matches. This CDR3 comprises 17 residues. Germline CDR1 and CDR2: MNHEY and SVGEGT. In DNA, the CDR3 is TGTGCCAGCAGTTACTCCCCAGGGGGGCAGACGGACGATGGCTACACCTTC. Translating gives CASSYSPGGQTDDGYTF.

The V gene is TRBV5-1, the J gene TRBJ2-1; 9 nucleotides agree with TRBD2. Germline V gene data show CDR1 as SGHRS and CDR2 as YFSETQ. V was pared by 4 bases and J by 2 bases, with 4 bases of the junction left unmatched. The CDR3 consists of 15 residues. DNA for the CDR3: TGCGCCAGCAGCAACGGACTAGCGCCCTACAATGAGCAGTTCTTC. This encodes CASSNGLAPYNEQFF.

The gene calls are TRBV7-8 and TRBJ1-2; the match to TRBD1 covers 10 bases. Trimming took 5 bases from V and 3 from J; bases not matched to a gene: 3. Germline-derived CDR1 and CDR2 are SGHVS and FQNEAQ. The CDR3 is 14 amino acids. The CDR3 sequence: CASSPGTGDYGYTF. Here the CDR3 DNA reads TGTGCCAGCAGCCCCGGGACAGGGGACTATGGCTACACCTTC.

The chain couples TRBV4-1 to TRBJ1-6; 9 bases match TRBD1. Germline V gives CDR1 MGHRA, CDR2 YSYEKL. After removal of 4 bases from V and 5 bases from J, the junction contained 9 bases not matched to a gene. This CDR3 comprises 17 residues. CDR3 in amino acids: CASSPAGTGTNNSPLHF. CDR3 bases: TGCGCCAGCAGCCCAGCCGGGACAGGGACGAATAATTCACCCCTCCACTTT.

The chain links TRBV19 to TRBJ1-2; TRBD1 aligns across 8 bases. With V trimmed by 5 bases and J by 3 bases, 11 bases remained unmatched. This CDR3 contains 16 residues. Germline V CDR1 and CDR2: LNHDA, SQIVND (reference sequence). CDR3 in amino acids: CASSVTIRGRDYGYTF. The CDR3 DNA reads TGTGCCAGTAGTGTCACGATCAGGGGGCGCGACTATGGCTACACCTTC. The full variable domain, with the rest looked up from reference TRBV19 and TRBJ1-2, is DGGITQSPKYLFRKEGQNVTLSCEQNLNHDAMYWYRQDPGQGLRLIYYSQIVNDFQKGDIAEGYSVSREKKESFPLTVTSAQKNPTAFYLCASSVTIRGRDYGYTFGSGTRLTVV.

This sequence joins TRBV19 and TRBJ2-5; the match to TRBD1 covers 11 bases. CDR1 is LNHDA and CDR2 is SQIVND in the germline V gene (reference sequence). CDR3 length: 17 amino acids. Germline trimming cut 6 bases from V and 4 bases from J; bases unmatched to any gene: 13. CDR3 sequence (DNA): TGTGCCAGTAGCCAACCGGCCGGGACAGGGGGGTTAGAGACCCAGTACTTC. Its protein product is CASSQPAGTGGLETQYF.

J is TRBJ2-7 and V is TRBV18; 7 bases match TRBD1. Germline trimming cut 4 bases from V and 6 bases from J; bases unmatched to any gene: 12. This CDR3 has 15 amino acids. The germline CDR1 and CDR2 sequences are KGHSH and LQKENI. DNA for the CDR3: TGTGCCAGCTCACTACAACAGGGGAGCGTAAGCGAGCAGTACTTC. Protein: CASSLQQGSVSEQYF.